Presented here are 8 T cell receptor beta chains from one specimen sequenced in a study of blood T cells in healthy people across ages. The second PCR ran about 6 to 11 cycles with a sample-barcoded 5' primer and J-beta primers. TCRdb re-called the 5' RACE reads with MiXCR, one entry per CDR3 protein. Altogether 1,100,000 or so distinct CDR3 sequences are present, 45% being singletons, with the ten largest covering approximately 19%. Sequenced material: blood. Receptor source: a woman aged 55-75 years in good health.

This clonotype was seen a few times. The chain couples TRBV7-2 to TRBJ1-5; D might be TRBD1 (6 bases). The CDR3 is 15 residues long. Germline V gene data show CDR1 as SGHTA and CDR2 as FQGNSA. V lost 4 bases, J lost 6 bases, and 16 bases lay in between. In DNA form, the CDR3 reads TGTGCCAGCAGCTCGCACCAGGGGAAGGGTCAGCCCCAGCATTTT. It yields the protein CASSSHQGKGQPQHF.

The CDR3, as DNA: TGTGCCAGCAGTCCTCCGTGGGGAAATGAGCAGTTCTTC. It codes for CASSPPWGNEQFF. This chain joins TRBV6-5 and TRBJ2-1; the D is unclear. The V gene's germline CDR1 is MNHEY and CDR2 SVGAGI. The CDR3 is made up of 13 amino acids. Trimming took 5 bases from V and 7 from J, leaving 12 bases between them.

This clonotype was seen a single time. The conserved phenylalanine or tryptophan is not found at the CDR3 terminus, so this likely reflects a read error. In DNA form, the CDR3 reads TGTGCCAGCAGCTTAGCCCACTCGAGGGGCGGGCCCTCCCACGAGCAGTACTAC. Amino acid sequence: CASSLAHSRGGPSHEQYY. This sequence joins TRBV7-6 and TRBJ2-5; possibly TRBD1 or TRBD2 for D (5 bases each). Near its end, the DNA agrees better with TRBJ2-7, so the J call may be wrong. The CDR3 sequence is 18 residues long. Germline V gene lookup returns CDR1 SGHVS and CDR2 FNYEAQ.

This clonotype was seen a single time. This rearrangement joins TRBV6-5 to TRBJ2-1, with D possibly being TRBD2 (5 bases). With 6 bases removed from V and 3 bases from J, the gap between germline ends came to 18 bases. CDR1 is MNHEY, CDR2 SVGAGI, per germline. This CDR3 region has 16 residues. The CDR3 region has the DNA TGTGCCAGCAGACGGACCGGGGTAAACCGCTACAATGAGCAGTTCTTC. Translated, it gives CASRRTGVNRYNEQFF.

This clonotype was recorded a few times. The CDR3 protein is CASSKGGAGGSDTQYF. The CDR3 DNA reads TGCGCCAGCTCGAAGGGCGGGGCAGGGGGTTCCGATACGCAGTATTTT. The chain uses TRBV5-1 and TRBJ2-3; D might be TRBD1 (7 bases). The CDR3 totals 16 residues. CDR1 and CDR2 (germline): SGHRS, YFSETQ. V lost 7 bases, J lost 6 bases, and 24 bases lay in between.

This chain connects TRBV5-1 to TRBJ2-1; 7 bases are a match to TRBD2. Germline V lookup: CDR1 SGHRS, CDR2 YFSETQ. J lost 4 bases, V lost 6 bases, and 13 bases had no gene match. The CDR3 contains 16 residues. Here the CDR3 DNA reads TGCGCCAGCAAGGTGGAGGGAGGGCACTTTTACAATGAGCAGTTCTTC. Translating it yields CASKVEGGHFYNEQFF. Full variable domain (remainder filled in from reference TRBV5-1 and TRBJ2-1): KAGVTQTPRYLIKTRGQQVTLSCSPISGHRSVSWYQQTPGQGLQFLFEYFSETQRNKGNFPGRFSGRQFSNSRSEMNVSTLELGDSALYLCASKVEGGHFYNEQFFGPGTRLTVL.

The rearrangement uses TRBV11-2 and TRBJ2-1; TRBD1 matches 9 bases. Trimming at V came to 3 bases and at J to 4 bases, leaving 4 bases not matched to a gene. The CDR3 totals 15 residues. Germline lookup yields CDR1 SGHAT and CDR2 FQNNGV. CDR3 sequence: CASSLLGQGYNEQFF. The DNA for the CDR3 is TGTGCCAGCAGCTTGCTGGGACAGGGTTACAATGAGCAGTTCTTC. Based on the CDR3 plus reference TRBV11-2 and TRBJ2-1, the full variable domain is EAGVAQSPRYKIIEKRQSVAFWCNPISGHATLYWYQQILGQGPKLLIQFQNNGVVDDSQLPKDRFSAERLKGVDSTLKIQPAKLEDSAVYLCASSLLGQGYNEQFFGPGTRLTVL.

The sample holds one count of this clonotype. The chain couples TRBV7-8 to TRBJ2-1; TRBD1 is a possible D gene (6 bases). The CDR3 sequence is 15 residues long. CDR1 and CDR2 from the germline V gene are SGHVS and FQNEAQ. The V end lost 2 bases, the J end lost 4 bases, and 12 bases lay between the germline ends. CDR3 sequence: CASSLTQGPYNEQFF. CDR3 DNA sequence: TGTGCCAGCAGCTTAACACAGGGACCTTACAATGAGCAGTTCTTC.